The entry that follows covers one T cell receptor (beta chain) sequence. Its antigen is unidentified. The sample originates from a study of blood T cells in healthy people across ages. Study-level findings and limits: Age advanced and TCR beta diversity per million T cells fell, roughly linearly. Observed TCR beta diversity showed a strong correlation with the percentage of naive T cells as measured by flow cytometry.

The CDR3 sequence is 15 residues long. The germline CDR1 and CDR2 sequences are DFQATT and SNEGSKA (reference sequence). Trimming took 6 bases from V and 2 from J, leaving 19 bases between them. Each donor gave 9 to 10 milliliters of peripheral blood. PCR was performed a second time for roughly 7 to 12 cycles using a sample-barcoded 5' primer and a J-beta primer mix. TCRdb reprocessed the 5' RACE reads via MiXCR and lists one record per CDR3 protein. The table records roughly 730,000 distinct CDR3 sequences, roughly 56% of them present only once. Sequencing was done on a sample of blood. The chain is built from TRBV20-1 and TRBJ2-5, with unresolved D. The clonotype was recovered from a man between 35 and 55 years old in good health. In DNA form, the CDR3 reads TGCAGTGCCGAGAACAGACCAACCTCTCAAGAGACCCAGTACTTC. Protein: CSAENRPTSQETQYF.